This TCR beta chain is drawn from a study of T cells in women clearing cervical HPV infection. The method was immunoSEQ multiplex PCR; TCRdb's version includes in-frame clones alone and lacks a portion of them. In total, the table holds fewer than 30,000 clones. Of note for this clone: The sequenced fragment ends 3 residues before the CDR3 boundary, so the rest is inferred from the germline J gene.

V shed 1 base and J shed 7 bases, with 12 bases lying between them. Germline values: CDR1 SGHDT, CDR2 YYEEEE. The length of the CDR3 is 15 residues. Source material: blood buffy coat. This sequence originates from a woman aged 18 to 75 with a cervical HPV16 infection that either progressed to CIN3+ or cleared (not recorded which). The chain employs TRBV5-6 and TRBJ1-6; D remains unclear. CDR3 amino acids: CASSLFGRVNSPLHF. The DNA read from the CDR3 is TGTGCCAGCAGCTTGTTTGGTAGGGTAAATTCACCC.